Below are 31 T cell receptor beta chains sequenced from a single sample in a study of T cell repertoires in cytomegalovirus infection. Their antigens are not known. TCRdb reprocessed the reads via MiXCR and lists one record per CDR3 protein. Among approximately 340,000 distinct CDR3 sequences listed, about 27% were seen once. Sequencing used cultured PBMCs, obtained from culture after CMV antigen stimulation. The receptors here all came from a human donor in good health (CMV status not recorded). Some clones in this sample may be carry-over from other donors' samples.

This clonotype occurred a few times. The chain recombines TRBV28 with TRBJ1-1; D remains ambiguous. V was clipped by 3 bases and J by 0 bases, with 8 bases between them. The CDR3 length is 14 residues. Germline loops: CDR1 MDHEN, CDR2 SYDVKM. The CDR3, as DNA: TGTGCCAGCAGTTTTAAGCAGATGAACACTGAAGCTTTCTTT. Translation gives CASSFKQMNTEAFF. Based on the CDR3 plus reference TRBV28 and TRBJ1-1, the full variable domain is DVKVTQSSRYLVKRTGEKVFLECVQDMDHENMFWYRQDPGLGLRLIYFSYDVKMKEKGDIPEGYSVSREKKERFSLILESASTNQTSMYLCASSFKQMNTEAFFGQGTRLTVV.

This clonotype appeared a few times. The chain links TRBV20-1 to TRBJ1-2; a possible D gene is TRBD1 (5 bases). Trimming stripped 2 bases from V and 2 bases from J, with 6 bases between. The CDR3 totals 12 residues. Germline V gene sequence: CDR1 DFQATT, CDR2 SNEGSKA (reference sequence). As DNA, the CDR3 is TGCAGTGCTAGACGGGGGAACTATGGCTACACCTTC. Encoded protein: CSARRGNYGYTF.

This clonotype was counted a few times. This chain connects TRBV18 to TRBJ1-4; 7 bases map to TRBD1. The germline gives CDR1 KGHSH, CDR2 LQKENI. The CDR3 runs 15 residues. V lost 1 base and J lost 4; bases outside the gene matches: 3. CDR3 nucleotide sequence: TGTGCCAGCTCACCACGGGGACAGAGTAATGAAAAACTGTTTTTT. Translation: CASSPRGQSNEKLFF.

V usage is TRBV7-9 and J usage is TRBJ1-2; TRBD1 is a possible D gene (6 bases). With 7 bases removed from V and 8 bases from J, the gap between germline ends came to 17 bases. CDR3 length: 13 residues. CDR1 and CDR2 (germline): SEHNR, FQNEAQ (reference sequence). Written as DNA, the CDR3 is TGTGCCAGCACCGATTTGACAGGTTTGGGCTACACCTTC. Amino acid sequence: CASTDLTGLGYTF.

The chain carries TRBV19 and TRBJ1-1; the D is unclear. The CDR3 loop spans 15 amino acids. Trimming took off 3 bases at V and 0 bases at J, with 11 bases between the two ends. The germline gives CDR1 LNHDA, CDR2 SQIVND (reference sequence). This CDR3 is CASSMNGQLNTEAFF. The CDR3 DNA sequence: TGTGCCAGTAGTATGAATGGGCAGTTGAACACTGAAGCTTTCTTT.

The gene calls are TRBV12-5 and TRBJ1-1; possible D gene TRBD1, 6 bases. From germline, CDR1 is LGHNT and CDR2 FRNRAP. Trimming removed 0 bases from V and 0 bases from J, with 11 bases in between. The CDR3 is made up of 16 amino acids. Written as DNA, the CDR3 is TGTGCTAGTGGTTTGGTACTGGGGGCGGTGAACACTGAAGCTTTCTTT. This sequence encodes CASGLVLGAVNTEAFF.

About this clonotype: A read error may produce the germline difference seen at one junction end. The chain employs TRBV11-2 and TRBJ1-6, with TRBD1 identical over 8 bases. The CDR3 has 18 amino acids. Germline V gene lookup returns CDR1 SGHAT and CDR2 FQNNGV. The CDR3 loop is CASSLPTGDILRGSPLRF. Written as DNA, the CDR3 is TGTGCCAGCAGCTTACCGACAGGGGACATCCTGAGGGGTTCACCCCTCCGCTTT.

In this sample, this clonotype turned up a few times. The V call is TRBV24-1, the J call TRBJ2-5, with TRBD2 identical over 12 bases. Per the germline V gene, CDR1 is KGHDR and CDR2 is SFDVKD. This CDR3 region has 15 residues. V shed 3 bases and J 7 bases; nucleotides not matched to a gene: 5. Here the CDR3 reads CATSDASGRGLTQYF. The CDR3 DNA follows: TGTGCCACCAGTGATGCTAGCGGGAGGGGTTTGACCCAGTACTTC.

The table lists this clonotype with many counts. This rearrangement joins TRBV12-3 or TRBV12-4 to TRBJ1-5; the match to TRBD1 covers 9 bases. The ends lost 0 bases at V and 4 bases at J; junction bases unmatched: 7. CDR3 size: 17 residues. CDR3 nucleotides: TGTGCCAGCAGTTTAGCGGGGGGGACAGGGAGGAATCAGCCCCAGCATTTT. It translates to CASSLAGGTGRNQPQHF.

This chain uses TRBV20-1 with TRBJ2-1, with TRBD2 matching 11 bases. The CDR3 extends over 15 amino acids. The germline V gene has CDR1 DFQATT and CDR2 SNEGSKA (reference sequence). J gave up 3 bases and V 5 bases, and 6 bases lay outside the gene matches. CDR3 sequence reads: CSACRLAGIYNEQFF. The CDR3 DNA is TGCAGTGCTTGCAGACTAGCGGGGATCTACAATGAGCAGTTCTTC.

In its sample, this clonotype was seen many times. The rearrangement joins TRBV7-3 to TRBJ2-1; the match to TRBD2 covers 10 bases. Unmatched junction bases numbered 5, after V lost 4 bases and J lost 5 bases. The CDR3 is 15 residues long. Germline lookup yields CDR1 SGHTA and CDR2 FQGTGA. CDR3 coding DNA: TGTGCCAGCAGCTCCACTAGCGGGGCTGACAATGAGCAGTTCTTC. It is translated as CASSSTSGADNEQFF.

The rearrangement joins TRBV10-3 to TRBJ2-7; 9 positions match TRBD1. The CDR3 totals 14 residues. Per the germline V gene, CDR1 is ENHRY and CDR2 is SYGVKD. J lost 6 bases, V lost 7 bases, and 10 bases had no gene match. Written as DNA, the CDR3 is TGTGCCATCAAGAGGGACAGGGTGGCTCTCGAGCAGTACTTC. Amino acid sequence: CAIKRDRVALEQYF.

This clonotype was recorded a few times. The rearrangement uses TRBV12-3 or TRBV12-4 and TRBJ2-7; TRBD2 aligns across 10 bases. Trimming cost V 4 bases and J 2 bases; bases outside gene matches: 11. The CDR3 sequence is 17 residues long. CDR3 residues: CASSYQREGPQTYEQYF. For the CDR3, the DNA is TGTGCCAGCAGTTACCAGCGGGAGGGCCCACAAACCTACGAGCAGTACTTC.

The V and J genes are TRBV7-8 and TRBJ2-7; TRBD1 aligns across 8 bases. This CDR3 has 14 residues. Germline values: CDR1 SGHVS, CDR2 FQNEAQ. The trim removed 1 base at V and 4 bases at J, leaving 3 bases unmatched. The DNA for the CDR3 is TGTGCCAGCAGCTTAGGCAGGGGGCTATACGAGCAGTACTTC. It codes for CASSLGRGLYEQYF.

This clonotype was recorded many times. V gene TRBV7-2 combines with J gene TRBJ2-5; 10 bases agree with TRBD2. The CDR3 is 15 residues long. Germline V CDR1 and CDR2: SGHTA, FQGNSA. With V trimmed by 3 bases and J by 2 bases, 3 bases remained unmatched. CDR3 amino acids: CASSFLSGRQETQYF. CDR3 DNA: TGTGCCAGCAGCTTTCTTAGCGGGAGGCAAGAGACCCAGTACTTC.

This clonotype has just a few counts. This chain connects TRBV18 to TRBJ1-1; TRBD1 might be the D (6 bases). CDR1 is KGHSH and CDR2 is LQKENI in the germline V gene. CDR3 size: 18 residues. V was cut by 1 base and J by 2 bases, with 20 bases left in between. CDR3 DNA: TGTGCCAGCTCACCACGAGCGAGGGGGGCGGGAAAAAACACTGAAGCTTTCTTT. Amino acid sequence: CASSPRARGAGKNTEAFF.

This clonotype has ten or more counts. The chain is built from TRBV7-2 and TRBJ2-1; 9 positions agree with TRBD2. The CDR3 spans 17 residues. After removal of 4 bases from V and 5 bases from J, the junction contained 12 bases not matched to a gene. Germline CDR1 is SGHTA and CDR2 is FQGNSA. The CDR3 coding sequence is TGTGCCAGCAGCTCCGCCGGTAGAGCGGGAGGACACAATGAGCAGTTCTTC. The encoded protein is CASSSAGRAGGHNEQFF.

The count of this clonotype is one. The rearrangement uses TRBV12-3 or TRBV12-4 and TRBJ1-2, with 10 bases that match TRBD1. Trimming took 7 bases from V and 3 from J; bases not matched to a gene: 11. This CDR3 comprises 16 residues. The CDR3 DNA reads as TGTGCCAGCACCCCAGGGGGACAGGGGTTATACTATGGCTACACCTTC. Its translation: CASTPGGQGLYYGYTF.

The V and J genes are TRBV6-1 and TRBJ2-3; 14 bases are shared with TRBD2. The CDR3 covers 17 residues. Germline CDR1 reads MNHNS; CDR2 reads SASEGT. V dropped 5 bases and J dropped 1; count of bases not matched to a gene: 5. CDR3: CASSLQGLAGGTDTQYF. CDR3 in DNA: TGTGCCAGCAGTTTACAGGGACTAGCGGGGGGCACAGATACGCAGTATTTT.

In DNA form, the CDR3 reads TGTGCCAGCAGCTTAAACGGGGAGCTGTTTTTT. It translates to CASSLNGELFF. The rearrangement joins TRBV7-7 to TRBJ2-2; no reliable D call. The CDR3 runs to 11 residues. V was clipped by 2 bases and J by 7 bases, with 2 bases between them. Germline CDR1 reads SSHAT; CDR2 reads FNYEAQ (reference sequence).

The V gene is TRBV5-4, the J gene TRBJ2-1; 7 nucleotides match TRBD2. Germline CDR1 and CDR2: SGHNT and YYREEE (reference sequence). Trimming cost V 2 bases and J 7 bases; bases outside gene matches: 6. This CDR3 is built from 14 residues. The CDR3 region is CASSLRLAVNEQFF. The CDR3 region has the DNA TGTGCCAGCAGCTTAAGACTAGCAGTGAATGAGCAGTTCTTC.

The J gene is TRBJ2-3, the V gene TRBV11-1; 7 positions match TRBD2. This CDR3 spans 16 amino acids. The germline CDR1 and CDR2 sequences are SGHAT and FQDESV (reference sequence). V gave up 5 bases and J gave up 4 bases; unmatched junction bases: 12. As DNA, the CDR3 is TGTGCCAGCAGCAAGCGAGGGGCGGGAGACCCAGATACGCAGTATTTT. As protein: CASSKRGAGDPDTQYF.

This clonotype has ten or more counts. The chain links TRBV7-2 to TRBJ2-7; D unclear. This CDR3 is 12 amino acids long. The V gene lost 0 bases and the J gene lost 2 bases, with 2 bases spanning the gap. Per germline, CDR1 SGHTA and CDR2 FQGNSA. DNA of the CDR3: TGTGCCAGCAGCTTAGCTGCCTACGAGCAGTACTTC. This encodes CASSLAAYEQYF.

This clonotype was detected a few times. The genes are TRBV11-2 and TRBJ1-4, with D hard to call. Germline CDR1 SGHAT, CDR2 FQNNGV. V lost 1 base and J lost 6, with 12 bases in between. The CDR3 sequence is 15 residues long. CDR3 sequence reads: CASSLGSRNHEKLFF. CDR3 DNA: TGTGCCAGCAGCTTAGGCTCAAGGAACCATGAAAAACTGTTTTTT.

The chain couples TRBV14 to TRBJ2-2, with D possibly TRBD1 on 8 matching bases. The ends were cut back, 3 bases at V and 1 base at J, with 12 bases in the middle. Looked up from germline, CDR1 is SGHDN and CDR2 is FVKESK. This CDR3 contains 16 residues. In DNA, the CDR3 is TGTGCCAGCAGCCAGCGGGGGACAGGGAACACCGGGGAGCTGTTTTTT. It encodes CASSQRGTGNTGELFF. The full variable domain, rest sourced from reference TRBV14 and TRBJ2-2, is EAGVTQFPSHSVIEKGQTVTLRCDPISGHDNLYWYRRVMGKEIKFLLHFVKESKQDESGMPNNRFLAERTGGTYSTLKVQPAELEDSGVYFCASSQRGTGNTGELFFGEGSRLTVL.

This clonotype was counted between two and nine times. The gene calls are TRBV19 and TRBJ1-2, with D possibly TRBD1 on 5 matching bases. The CDR3 has 15 residues. Trimming took 6 bases from V and 4 from J, leaving 18 bases between them. Germline V gives CDR1 LNHDA, CDR2 SQIVND (reference sequence). CDR3 sequence reads: CASSQGRSGLYGYTF. The CDR3 DNA sequence: TGTGCCAGTAGCCAGGGACGTAGTGGGCTCTATGGCTACACCTTC.

The chain employs TRBV11-2 and TRBJ2-7; D is ambiguous. The CDR3 has 11 amino acids. From germline, CDR1 is SGHAT and CDR2 FQNNGV. The V end was cut by 4 bases, the J end by 7 bases, with 8 bases between. The CDR3 loop reads CASSSALEQYF. Here the CDR3 DNA reads TGTGCCAGCAGCTCAGCCTTAGAGCAGTACTTC.

Concerning this clonotype itself: One end of the junction is discordant with germline, which a read error may explain. The chain joins TRBV7-2 to TRBJ1-4, with a tentative D call TRBD1 (6 bases). Germline V gives CDR1 SGHTA, CDR2 FQGNSA. This CDR3 has 17 amino acids. The CDR3 DNA is TGTGCCAGCAGCTTAGTGAGGGGGAGGGGAACTAATAAAAAACTGTTTTTT. It specifies CASSLVRGRGTNKKLFF.

The rearrangement uses TRBV5-1 and TRBJ1-1; D is perhaps TRBD1 (5 bases). Trimming took off 0 bases at V and 5 bases at J, with 8 bases between the two ends. The CDR3 consists of 13 residues. The V gene's germline CDR1 is SGHRS and CDR2 YFSETQ. The CDR3 region has the DNA TGCGCCAGCAGCTTGGAGGGGAAGACTGAAGCTTTCTTT. Amino acids: CASSLEGKTEAFF.

This clonotype has a handful of counts. The genes are TRBV3-1 and TRBJ1-5; TRBD1 matches 8 bases. Germline V gives CDR1 LGHDT, CDR2 YNNKEL (reference sequence). J was trimmed by 6 bases and V by 3 bases; bases with no gene match: 4. The length of the CDR3 is 14 residues. CDR3 sequence reads: CASSQAGGGQPQHF. The DNA for the CDR3 is TGTGCCAGCAGCCAGGCAGGGGGCGGTCAGCCCCAGCATTTT.

This chain joins TRBV28 and TRBJ2-3, with a tentative D call TRBD2 (5 bases). This CDR3 has 13 residues. Trimming removed 5 bases at V and 1 base at J, with 7 bases between. Germline values: CDR1 MDHEN, CDR2 SYDVKM. The CDR3 DNA follows: TGTGCCAGCAGTATGAGGGGCACAGATACGCAGTATTTT. Its protein product is CASSMRGTDTQYF.